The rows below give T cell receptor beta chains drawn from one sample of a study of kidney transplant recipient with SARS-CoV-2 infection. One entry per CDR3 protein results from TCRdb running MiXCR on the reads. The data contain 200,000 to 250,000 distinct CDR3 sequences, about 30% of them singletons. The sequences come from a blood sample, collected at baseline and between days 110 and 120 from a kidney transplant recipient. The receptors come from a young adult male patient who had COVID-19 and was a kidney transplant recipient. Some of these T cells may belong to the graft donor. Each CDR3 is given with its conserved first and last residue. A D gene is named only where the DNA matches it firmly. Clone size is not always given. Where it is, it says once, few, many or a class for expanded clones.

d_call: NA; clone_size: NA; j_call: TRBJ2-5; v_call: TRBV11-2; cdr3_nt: TGTACCAGCAGCTTAGTTCCGGGAGAGGAGACCCAGTACTTC; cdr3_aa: CTSSLVPGEETQYF
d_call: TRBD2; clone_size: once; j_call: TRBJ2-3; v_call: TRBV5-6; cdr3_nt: TGTGCCAGCAACACGAAGACTAGCGGTGGTCGGGGAGCAGATACGCAGTACTTT; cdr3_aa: CASNTKTSGGRGADTQYF
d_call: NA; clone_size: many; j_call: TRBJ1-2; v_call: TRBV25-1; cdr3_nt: TGTGCCAGCAGTGCTTACGCAGAACTGGGAAAGACCTATGGCTACACCTTC; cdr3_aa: CASSAYAELGKTYGYTF
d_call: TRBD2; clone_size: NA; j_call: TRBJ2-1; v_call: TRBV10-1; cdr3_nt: TGCGCCAGCAGTGAGTCGTTAAGCGGGGCCTACAATGAGCAGTTCTTC; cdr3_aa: CASSESLSGAYNEQFF
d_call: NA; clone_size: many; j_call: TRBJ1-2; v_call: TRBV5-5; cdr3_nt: TGTGCCAGCTACGCAACTGTCTCGCGAAAGACCTATGGCTACACCTTC; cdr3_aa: CASYATVSRKTYGYTF
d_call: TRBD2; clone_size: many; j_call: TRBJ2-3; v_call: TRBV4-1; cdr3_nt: TGCGCCAGCAGCTTTCCGGGACTAGCGGGAGTCGAAGATACGCAGTATTTT; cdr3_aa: CASSFPGLAGVEDTQYF
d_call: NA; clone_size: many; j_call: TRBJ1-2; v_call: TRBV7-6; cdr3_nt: TGTGCCAGCAGCAGAAAGTGTGAATCTCGAAAGACCTATGGCTACACCTTC; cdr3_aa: CASSRKCESRKTYGYTF
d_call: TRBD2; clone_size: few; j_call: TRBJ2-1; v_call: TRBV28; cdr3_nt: TGTGCCAGCAGTCTAGGGACTAGCGGGAGCCACAATGAGCAGTTCTTC; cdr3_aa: CASSLGTSGSHNEQFF
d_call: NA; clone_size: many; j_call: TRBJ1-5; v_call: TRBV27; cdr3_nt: TGTGCCAGCAGCTGGAGCGGCGATCAGCCCCAGCATTTT; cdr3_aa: CASSWSGDQPQHF
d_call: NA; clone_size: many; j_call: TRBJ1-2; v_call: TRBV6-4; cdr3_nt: TGTGCCAGCAGTGATAGGCCCTCACACGGAAAGACCTATGGCTACACCTTC; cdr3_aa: CASSDRPSHGKTYGYTF
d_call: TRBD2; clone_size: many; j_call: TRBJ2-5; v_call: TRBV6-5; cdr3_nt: TGTGCCAGCAGTTTGGGACTAGCGGGAGGGCAAGAGACCCAGTACTTC; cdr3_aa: CASSLGLAGGQETQYF
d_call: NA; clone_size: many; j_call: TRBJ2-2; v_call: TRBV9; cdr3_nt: TGTGCCAGCAGCGCCTCCGGGACTCACAACACCGGGGAGCTGTTTTTT; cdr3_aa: CASSASGTHNTGELFF
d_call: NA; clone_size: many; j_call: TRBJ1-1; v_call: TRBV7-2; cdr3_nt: TGTGCCAGCAGCCGGAGGGACATCCGAAACACTGAAGCTTTCTTT; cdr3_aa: CASSRRDIRNTEAFF
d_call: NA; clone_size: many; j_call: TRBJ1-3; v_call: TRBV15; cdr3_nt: TGTGCCACCAGCGGCCTTGGTGGATCTGGAAACACCATATATTTT; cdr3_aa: CATSGLGGSGNTIYF
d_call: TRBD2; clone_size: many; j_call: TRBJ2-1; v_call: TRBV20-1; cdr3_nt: TGCAGTGCTAGAGAGGCTAGCGGAACCTACAATGAGCAGTTCTTC; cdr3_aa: CSAREASGTYNEQFF
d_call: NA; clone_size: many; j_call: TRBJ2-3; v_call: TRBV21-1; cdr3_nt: TGTGCCAGCAGGCACCAGGTAGCTACAGTCATGCAAGATACGCAGTATTTT; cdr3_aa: CASRHQVATVMQDTQYF
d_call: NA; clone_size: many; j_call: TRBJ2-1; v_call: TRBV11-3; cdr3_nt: TGTGCCAGCAGCTTAGGCATCAATGAGCAGTTCTTC; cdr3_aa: CASSLGINEQFF
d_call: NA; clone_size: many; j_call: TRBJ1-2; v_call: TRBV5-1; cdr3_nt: TGCGCCAGCCTTCCTTTATCGGTTCGAAAGACCTATGGCTACACCTTC; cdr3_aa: CASLPLSVRKTYGYTF
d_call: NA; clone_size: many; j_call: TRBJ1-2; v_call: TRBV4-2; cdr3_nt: TGTGCCAGCAGCCCGGGGGGGACCTATGGCTACACCTTC; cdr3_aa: CASSPGGTYGYTF
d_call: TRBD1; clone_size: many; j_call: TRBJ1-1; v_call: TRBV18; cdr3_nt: TGTGCCAGCTCACGGGCAGGGGGGAACACTGAAGCTTTCTTT; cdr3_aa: CASSRAGGNTEAFF
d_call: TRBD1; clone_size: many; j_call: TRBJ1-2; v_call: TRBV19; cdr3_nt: TGTGCCAGTAGCCGGGACAGGGCCGTGAGAGGCTACACCTTC; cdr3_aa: CASSRDRAVRGYTF
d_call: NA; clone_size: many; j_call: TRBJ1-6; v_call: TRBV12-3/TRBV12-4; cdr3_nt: TGTGCCAGCAGTTGGGGGAATTCACCCCTCCACTTT; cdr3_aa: CASSWGNSPLHF